This T cell receptor (beta chain) emerged from a study of T cell responses to AZD1222 COVID-19 vaccine. Whole-study context: Pooling of second doses given at about 4 or about 12 weeks was done.

CDR1 is MNHEY and CDR2 is SVGEGT in the germline V gene. The CDR3 extends over 15 amino acids. With V trimmed by 0 bases and J by 3 bases, 5 bases remained unmatched. The table came from immunoSEQ multiplex PCR; TCRdb's copy has only in-frame clones and leaves some out. The sample contains about 180,000 clones, 70% to 90% of which appear only once. Notes on the study in general: Clonal diversity was possibly underestimated; the donors were predominantly white British and more often female.

Worth noting for this clone: Its antigen is still unknown.

The J gene is TRBJ2-7, the V gene TRBV6-2 or TRBV6-3; 7 bases fit TRBD1. The starting material was peripheral blood, obtained on day 0 of AZD1222 vaccination. This receptor was obtained from an adult in good health. The CDR3 here is CASSYSRDSLYEQYF. The CDR3 coding sequence is TGTGCCAGCAGTTACTCTCGGGACAGTCTCTACGAGCAGTACTTC.